These 17 T cell receptor beta chains came from one sample sequenced in a study of blood T cell repertoires in COVID-19. Method: immunoSEQ multiplex PCR; TCRdb's copy keeps in-frame clones and lacks some. The profile shows 140,000 to 150,000 clones, just over 85% of them singletons. Material: PBMCs or T cells enriched from blood (not recorded which). The origin of the receptors is a man aged 50-60 years who had recovered from COVID-19.

This chain connects TRBV28 to TRBJ2-3; weak D call: TRBD2 (6 bases). The CDR3 loop spans 14 amino acids. Trimming left V 5 bases short and J 5 bases short, with 14 bases between. Looked up from germline, CDR1 is MDHEN and CDR2 is SYDVKM. The CDR3 spells CASSPWLGGDTQYF. In nucleotides, the CDR3 is TGTGCCAGCAGTCCGTGGCTGGGGGGAGATACGCAGTATTTT.

This chain joins TRBV5-5 and TRBJ2-7; a possible D gene is TRBD2 (5 bases). The CDR3 has 15 residues. The V gene lost 0 bases and the J gene lost 3 bases, with 13 bases spanning the gap. Germline CDR1 reads SGHKS; CDR2 reads YYEKEE (reference sequence). In nucleotides, the CDR3 is TGTGCCAGCAGCTTGGCCTTTTTACTAGTCTACGAGCAGTACGTC. This translates into CASSLAFLLVYEQYV.

Regarding this clone: The same CDR3 also results from other DNA sequences found in this sample. V usage is TRBV19 and J usage is TRBJ1-5; D is ambiguous. The CDR3 is made up of 14 amino acids. V lost 3 bases to trimming and J lost 0 bases, with 6 bases between them. Germline loops: CDR1 LNHDA, CDR2 SQIVND (reference sequence). The CDR3 nucleotides read TGTGCCAGTAGTATTAGAGATAGCAATCAGCCCCAGCATTTT. Protein product: CASSIRDSNQPQHF.

The J gene is TRBJ2-2, the V gene TRBV4-1; a weak D match, TRBD2 (5 bases). The CDR3 runs to 16 residues. Trimming left V 5 bases short and J 4 bases short, with 17 bases between. Germline V gives CDR1 MGHRA, CDR2 YSYEKL. As DNA, the CDR3 is TGCGCCAGCAGCGATGCTTGGCCCGAGGGCACCGGGGAGCTGTTTTTT. Protein: CASSDAWPEGTGELFF.

The DNA of the CDR3 is TGTGCCAGCAGCTTGGATTCAGGGCGGCAAGAGACCCAGTACTTC. Amino acid sequence: CASSLDSGRQETQYF. This chain uses TRBV5-4 with TRBJ2-5, with D perhaps matching TRBD1 (5 bases). The CDR3 loop spans 15 amino acids. Germline V gives CDR1 SGHNT, CDR2 YYREEE (reference sequence). V was shortened by 0 bases and J by 2 bases, with 11 bases between the two germline ends.

The chain joins TRBV5-1 to TRBJ1-2, with D perhaps matching TRBD1 (6 bases). CDR3 length: 15 residues. The germline V gene has CDR1 SGHRS and CDR2 YFSETQ. Trimming pared 4 bases from V and 5 bases from J, leaving 18 bases between. CDR3 in DNA: TGCGCCAGCAGCGATCAGGGGACCCCTCAATATGGCTACACCTTC. It translates to CASSDQGTPQYGYTF. Variable domain in full (rest from reference TRBV5-1 and TRBJ1-2): KAGVTQTPRYLIKTRGQQVTLSCSPISGHRSVSWYQQTPGQGLQFLFEYFSETQRNKGNFPGRFSGRQFSNSRSEMNVSTLELGDSALYLCASSDQGTPQYGYTFGSGTRLTVV.

This chain's CDR3 is CATSDLNGQPTDTQYF. CDR3 bases: TGTGCCACCAGTGATTTGAATGGACAGCCCACAGATACGCAGTATTTT. The chain carries TRBV24-1 and TRBJ2-3; a possible D gene is TRBD1 (6 bases). The CDR3 runs to 16 residues. Germline lookup yields CDR1 KGHDR and CDR2 SFDVKD. Trimming removed 0 bases at V and 2 bases at J, with 11 bases between.

This clone was counted only a few times. This chain connects TRBV2 to TRBJ1-2, with 10 bases lining up with TRBD1. From germline, CDR1 is SNHLY and CDR2 FYNNEI. This CDR3 spans 14 amino acids. V lost 4 bases and J lost 5; bases outside the gene matches: 4. CDR3 protein: CASSVMGQGYGYTF. CDR3 nucleotides: TGTGCCAGCAGTGTAATGGGACAGGGGTATGGCTACACCTTC.

This chain connects TRBV7-9 to TRBJ1-1; D is perhaps TRBD1 (5 bases). Germline lookup yields CDR1 SEHNR and CDR2 FQNEAQ (reference sequence). The CDR3 runs to 14 residues. With 8 bases removed from V and 1 base from J, the gap between germline ends came to 14 bases. CDR3 sequence: CASVRTGGNTEAFF. As DNA, the CDR3 is TGTGCCAGCGTCCGAACGGGGGGGAACACTGAAGCTTTCTTT.

The chain combines TRBV6-2 or TRBV6-3 with TRBJ1-2; D call uncertain. In germline, CDR1 is MNHEY, CDR2 SVGEGT. V lost 6 bases to trimming and J lost 4 bases, with 18 bases between them. There are 15 residues in the CDR3. The CDR3 DNA is TGTGCCAGCAGCCCCGCCTCGGGAGGTGGCTATGGCTACACCTTC. Amino acid sequence: CASSPASGGGYGYTF.

This clone was observed a few times. J is TRBJ1-5 and V is TRBV9; the D is unclear. Germline loops: CDR1 SGDLS, CDR2 YYNGEE. The CDR3 runs to 14 residues. Between the trimmed V and J ends, which lost 0 bases and 2 bases, there was a span of 6 bases. Written as DNA, the CDR3 is TGTGCCAGCAGCGTAGATCCGGGCAATCAGCCCCAGCATTTT. This gives the protein CASSVDPGNQPQHF.

J is TRBJ2-3 and V is TRBV18; D not resolved. This CDR3 comprises 15 residues. CDR1 and CDR2 from the germline V gene are KGHSH and LQKENI. The germline V and J ends were trimmed by 2 bases and 1 base, with 10 bases remaining between them. In nucleotides, the CDR3 is TGTGCCAGCTCACCAAGCTCCCCTCGCACAGATACGCAGTATTTT. Its protein product is CASSPSSPRTDTQYF.

The J gene is TRBJ1-4, the V gene TRBV9; possible D gene TRBD1, 6 bases. The V gene lost 4 bases and the J gene lost 7 bases, with 17 bases spanning the gap. Per the germline V gene, CDR1 is SGDLS and CDR2 is YYNGEE. This CDR3 has 15 amino acids. The CDR3 reads CASSPVWDMPEKLFF. CDR3 sequence (DNA): TGTGCCAGCAGCCCTGTGTGGGACATGCCTGAAAAACTGTTTTTT.

The gene calls are TRBV3-1 (or the pseudogene TRBV3-2) and TRBJ2-3, with 15 bases lining up with TRBD2. V lost 4 bases, J lost 10 bases, and 3 bases stayed unmatched. The CDR3 extends over 14 amino acids. CDR1 and CDR2 from the germline V gene are LGHDT and YNNKEL (reference sequence). CDR3 loop: CASSLGTSGRSQYF. The CDR3 nucleotides are TGTGCCAGCAGCCTGGGGACTAGCGGGAGGTCGCAGTATTTT.

V and J are TRBV11-2 and TRBJ2-3, with D possibly TRBD2 on 6 matching bases. CDR1 is SGHAT, CDR2 FQNNGV, per germline. The CDR3 contains 14 residues. Trimming took off 5 bases at V and 2 bases at J, with 11 bases between the two ends. CDR3 in amino acids: CASSPREPTDTQYF. The CDR3 region has the DNA TGTGCCAGCAGCCCCCGGGAGCCCACAGATACGCAGTATTTT.

The CDR3 loop reads CASSSLQGEVREKLFF. CDR3 bases: TGTGCCAGCAGTTCACTACAGGGAGAGGTTAGAGAAAAACTGTTTTTT. The V call is TRBV28, the J call TRBJ1-4; maybe TRBD1 (6 bases). Looked up from germline, CDR1 is MDHEN and CDR2 is SYDVKM. This CDR3 comprises 16 residues. V lost 4 bases, J lost 8 bases, and 20 bases lay in between.

This sequence joins TRBV24-1 and TRBJ2-1; 7 bases fit TRBD1. V lost 7 bases and J lost 0; bases outside the gene matches: 5. The CDR3 is 15 residues long. CDR1 is KGHDR, CDR2 SFDVKD, per germline. CDR3 bases: TGTGCCACCAGCGAGGGGGACAGCTCCTACAATGAGCAGTTCTTC. It is translated as CATSEGDSSYNEQFF.